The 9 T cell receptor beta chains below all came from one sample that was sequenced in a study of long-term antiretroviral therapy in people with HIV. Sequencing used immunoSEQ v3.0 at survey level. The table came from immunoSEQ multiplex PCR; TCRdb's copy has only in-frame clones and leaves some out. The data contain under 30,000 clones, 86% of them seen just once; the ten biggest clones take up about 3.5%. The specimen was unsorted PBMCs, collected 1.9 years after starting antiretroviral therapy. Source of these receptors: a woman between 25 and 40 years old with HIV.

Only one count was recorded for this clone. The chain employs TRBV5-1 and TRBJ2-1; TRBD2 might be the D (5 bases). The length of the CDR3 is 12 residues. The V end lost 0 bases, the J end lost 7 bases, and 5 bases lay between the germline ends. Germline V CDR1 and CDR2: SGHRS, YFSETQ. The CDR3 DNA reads TGCGCCAGCAGCTTGGGCGGGAATGAGCAGTTCTTC. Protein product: CASSLGGNEQFF. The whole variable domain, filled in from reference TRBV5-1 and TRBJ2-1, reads KAGVTQTPRYLIKTRGQQVTLSCSPISGHRSVSWYQQTPGQGLQFLFEYFSETQRNKGNFPGRFSGRQFSNSRSEMNVSTLELGDSALYLCASSLGGNEQFFGPGTRLTVL.

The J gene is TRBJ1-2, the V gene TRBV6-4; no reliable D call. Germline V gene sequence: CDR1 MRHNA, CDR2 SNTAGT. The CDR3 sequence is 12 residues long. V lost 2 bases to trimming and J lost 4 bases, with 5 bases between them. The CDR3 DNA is TGTGCCAGCAGTGACGAATCCTATGGCTACACCTTC. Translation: CASSDESYGYTF.

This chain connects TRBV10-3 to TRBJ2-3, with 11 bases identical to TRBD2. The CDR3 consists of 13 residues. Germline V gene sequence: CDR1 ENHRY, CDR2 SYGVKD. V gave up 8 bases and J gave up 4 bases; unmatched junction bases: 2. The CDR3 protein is CAILAGGADTQYF. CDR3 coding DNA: TGTGCCATCCTAGCGGGGGGTGCAGATACGCAGTATTTT.

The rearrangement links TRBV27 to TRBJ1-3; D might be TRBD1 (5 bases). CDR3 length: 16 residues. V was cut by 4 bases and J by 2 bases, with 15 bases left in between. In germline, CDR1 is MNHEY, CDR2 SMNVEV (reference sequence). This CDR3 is CASSSWAAGTGNTIYF. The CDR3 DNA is TGTGCCAGCAGTTCTTGGGCGGCAGGGACTGGAAACACCATATATTTT.

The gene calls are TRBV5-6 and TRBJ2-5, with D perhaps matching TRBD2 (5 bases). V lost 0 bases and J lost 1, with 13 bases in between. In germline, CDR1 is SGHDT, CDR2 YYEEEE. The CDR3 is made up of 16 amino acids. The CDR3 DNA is TGTGCCAGCAGCTTGGTGTCTTCGGGGTCCCAAGAGACCCAGTACTTC. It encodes CASSLVSSGSQETQYF.

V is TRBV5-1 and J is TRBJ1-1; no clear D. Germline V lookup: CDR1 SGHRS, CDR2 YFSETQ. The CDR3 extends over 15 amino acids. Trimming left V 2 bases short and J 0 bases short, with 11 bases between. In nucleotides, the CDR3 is TGCGCCAGCAGCTTCGTACCTTGGCTGAACACTGAAGCTTTCTTT. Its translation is CASSFVPWLNTEAFF.

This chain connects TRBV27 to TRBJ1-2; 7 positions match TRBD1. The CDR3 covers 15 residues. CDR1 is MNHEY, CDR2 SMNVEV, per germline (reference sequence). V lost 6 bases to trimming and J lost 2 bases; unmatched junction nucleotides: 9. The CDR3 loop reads CASSIAGQPNYGYTF. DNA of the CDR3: TGTGCCAGCAGCATCGCGGGACAGCCGAACTATGGCTACACCTTC.

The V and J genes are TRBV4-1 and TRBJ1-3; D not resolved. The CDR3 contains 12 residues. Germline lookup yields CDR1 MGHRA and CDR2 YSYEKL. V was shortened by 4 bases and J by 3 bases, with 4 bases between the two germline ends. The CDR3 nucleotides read TGCGCCAGCAGCCTTATTGGAAACACCATATATTTT. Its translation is CASSLIGNTIYF.

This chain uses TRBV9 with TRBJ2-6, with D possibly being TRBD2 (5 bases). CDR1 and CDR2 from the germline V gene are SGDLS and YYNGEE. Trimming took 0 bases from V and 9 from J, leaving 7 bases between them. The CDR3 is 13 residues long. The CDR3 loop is CASSVVGLNVLTF. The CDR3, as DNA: TGTGCCAGCAGCGTAGTCGGACTCAACGTCCTGACTTTC.